The present T cell receptor beta chain was sequenced within a study of T cells in Graves' hyperthyroidism and ophthalmopathy. Notes on the study in general: The blood repertoire included most of the expanded thyroid clonotypes above 0.001.

The authors took PBMCs from over 8.5 ml fresh peripheral blood. This clonotype appeared many times. Antigen: not known. Template material for amplifying TCR beta CDR3 regions consisted of RNA transcripts. Using the HTBI primer set, a first-round RT-PCR was run on the TCR CDR3. In TCRdb, the multiplex PCR reads were re-called with MiXCR into one record per CDR3 protein. The sample consists of 240,000 or so distinct CDR3 sequences, around 17% of them appearing once. The germline V gene encodes CDR1 DFQATT and CDR2 SNEGSKA (reference sequence). The CDR3 sequence is 14 residues long. Trimming left V 3 bases short and J 0 bases short, with 8 bases between.

This chain links TRBV20-1 with TRBJ1-4; D unclear. Sequencing was performed on blood. The receptor was isolated from a woman aged 18-30 years with Graves' ophthalmopathy. The CDR3 region has the DNA TGCAGTGCTAGCCCCAGACCAACTAATGAAAAACTGTTTTTT. This encodes CSASPRPTNEKLFF.